This TCR beta chain came from a study of cytomegalovirus exposure and HLA in healthy donors. The PCR was carried out with 60 Vbeta primers and 13 Jbeta primers. Here immunoSEQ multiplex PCR was the method, and the copy in TCRdb shows in-frame clones only, minus some. Here the sample spans over 150,000 clones, around four fifths being singletons. Germline V lookup: CDR1 SEHNR, CDR2 FQNEAQ (reference sequence). The ends were cut back, 8 bases at V and 0 bases at J, with 10 bases in the middle. CDR3 size: 13 residues. V and J are TRBV7-9 and TRBJ1-1; D is ambiguous. The source material was PBMCs. This receptor was obtained from a woman in her fifties or sixties in good health and CMV-seronegative. Written as DNA, the CDR3 is TGTGCCAGCCTCATCCAGATGAACACTGAAGCTTTCTTT. This translates into CASLIQMNTEAFF.